The 18 T cell receptor beta chains reported below all come from one sample, sequenced in a study of blood T cells in healthy people across ages. For the second PCR, which ran for about 7 to 11 cycles, a sample-barcoded 5' primer and a J-beta primer mix were used. TCRdb processed the 5' RACE reads anew with MiXCR; each CDR3 protein has one entry. The sample has around 1,500,000 distinct CDR3 sequences, about 43% seen once. Sequences were obtained from blood. The origin of the receptors is a woman aged 18 to 35 in good health.

The rearrangement joins TRBV20-1 to TRBJ1-2; D is undetermined. The CDR3 is 13 amino acids. V was trimmed by 3 bases and J by 6 bases, leaving 14 bases between them. Germline assignment: CDR1 DFQATT and CDR2 SNEGSKA (reference sequence). CDR3 in DNA: TGCAGTGCTAGCGGAAGCATCCATGATGGCTACACCTTC. It is translated as CSASGSIHDGYTF.

A remark on this clonotype: A much larger clone differs by one base, so this may be a read error. The V gene is TRBV7-3, the J gene TRBJ2-1; D gene ambiguous. CDR1 and CDR2 from the germline V gene are SGHTA and FQGTGA. The V and J ends lost 1 base and 8 bases respectively, with 18 bases between them. The CDR3 length is 16 residues. The DNA of the CDR3 is TGTGCCAGCAGCTTAAGGGATGACTTAGGCAAGGATGAGCAGTTCTTC. This gives the protein CASSLRDDLGKDEQFF.

This clonotype has just a few counts. The rearrangement links TRBV6-6 to TRBJ2-7; 7 bases fit TRBD2. This CDR3 has 15 residues. The germline V gene encodes CDR1 MNHNY and CDR2 SVGAGI (reference sequence). V was pared by 5 bases and J by 2 bases, with 9 bases of the junction left unmatched. In nucleotides, the CDR3 is TGTGCCAGCAGTCGACTAGCTCCACCTCCCTACGAGCAGTACTTC. Translating it yields CASSRLAPPPYEQYF.

V gene TRBV24-1 combines with J gene TRBJ2-3; D ambiguous. The CDR3 extends over 16 amino acids. Trimming took 0 bases from V and 4 from J, leaving 13 bases between them. Germline lookup yields CDR1 KGHDR and CDR2 SFDVKD. The CDR3 reads CATSDLRIGPPDTQYF. In nucleotides, the CDR3 is TGTGCCACCAGTGATTTGCGGATCGGACCTCCAGATACGCAGTATTTT.

This clonotype has a single count. The chain has TRBV16 and TRBJ2-2; possible D gene TRBD1, 5 bases. The CDR3 runs to 14 residues. The germline V gene has CDR1 KGHSY and CDR2 FQNENV. Trimming removed 0 bases from V and 7 bases from J, with 9 bases in between. The CDR3 reads CASSQSQGGGELFF. DNA of the CDR3: TGTGCCAGCAGCCAATCGCAGGGCGGCGGGGAGCTGTTTTTT.

This clonotype came up a few times. The CDR3 DNA follows: TGTGCCAGCAGCTCCGGGCCCGGCGGGATTGTTTCACCCCTCCACTTT. Protein product: CASSSGPGGIVSPLHF. The chain joins TRBV12-3 or TRBV12-4 to TRBJ1-6; D gene unclear. Trimming pared 6 bases from V and 9 bases from J, leaving 21 bases between. CDR3 length: 16 residues.

The rearrangement links TRBV12-3 or TRBV12-4 to TRBJ2-5, with 10 bases lining up with TRBD2. The end of the DNA is better explained by TRBJ2-7, so the J call may be wrong. The CDR3 contains 17 residues. The CDR3 nucleotides read TGTGCCAGCAGTTTAGTAGTCCAGCGGGAGGGAAACCACGAGCAGTACTTC. Its translation: CASSLVVQREGNHEQYF.

The rearrangement joins TRBV5-5 to TRBJ2-1; 8 positions match TRBD2. Trimming took 4 bases from V and 7 from J; bases not matched to a gene: 13. This CDR3 region has 16 residues. Germline V CDR1 and CDR2: SGHKS, YYEKEE (reference sequence). The CDR3 spells CASSPESGSVWNEQFF. The CDR3, as DNA: TGTGCCAGCAGCCCGGAGAGCGGGAGCGTCTGGAATGAGCAGTTCTTC.

A few counts support this clonotype. V usage is TRBV12-3 or TRBV12-4 and J usage is TRBJ2-7, with D perhaps TRBD1 or TRBD2 (5 bases each). V gave up 3 bases and J gave up 6 bases, with 18 bases separating them. The CDR3 extends over 15 amino acids. The CDR3 coding sequence is TGTGCCAGCAGTTTTCAGGCAGGGACCTCTGGCGAGCAGTACTTC. Protein sequence: CASSFQAGTSGEQYF.

This clonotype turned up a few times. This chain connects TRBV10-3 to TRBJ2-3; 13 bases line up with TRBD2. The junction had 7 bases not matched to a gene; V was cut back by 3 bases and J by 4 bases. This CDR3 spans 17 amino acids. The germline gives CDR1 ENHRY, CDR2 SYGVKD. In DNA, the CDR3 is TGTGCCATCAGTGATTCACTAGCGGGAGGGAGGCCAGATACGCAGTATTTT. This gives the protein CAISDSLAGGRPDTQYF.

The chain carries TRBV12-3 or TRBV12-4 and TRBJ1-5, with unresolved D. The germline V and J ends were trimmed by 4 bases and 2 bases, with 12 bases remaining between them. The CDR3 is made up of 15 amino acids. The CDR3 bases are TGTGCCAGCAGTTCCACCCTACTTGGCAATCAGCCCCAGCATTTT. Protein product: CASSSTLLGNQPQHF.

This clonotype has more than one count but fewer than ten. J is TRBJ1-2 and V is TRBV12-5, with D perhaps matching TRBD1 (5 bases). V gave up 3 bases and J gave up 0 bases, with 14 bases separating them. CDR3 length: 16 amino acids. CDR1 and CDR2 from the germline V gene are LGHNT and FRNRAP. This CDR3 reads CASGLGDSLPNYGYTF. CDR3 in DNA: TGTGCTAGTGGTTTAGGGGATTCCTTGCCTAACTATGGCTACACCTTC.

The J gene is TRBJ2-3, the V gene TRBV10-3, with D tentatively TRBD2 (5 bases). The CDR3 has 16 amino acids. The V end lost 3 bases, the J end lost 10 bases, and 23 bases lay between the germline ends. Germline CDR1 ENHRY, CDR2 SYGVKD. CDR3 protein: CAISDADVSAGRAQYF. The CDR3 region has the DNA TGTGCCATCAGTGACGCCGACGTTTCCGCCGGGCGGGCGCAGTATTTT.

The chain links TRBV7-9 to TRBJ1-2; a weak D match, TRBD1 (6 bases). The CDR3 spans 12 residues. Trimming shortened V by 6 bases and J by 7 bases, and 12 bases separated the two germline ends. Germline-derived CDR1 and CDR2 are SEHNR and FQNEAQ (reference sequence). In DNA form, the CDR3 reads TGTGCCAGCAGTGGGGCGGGGGCTGGCTACACCTTC. Its translation: CASSGAGAGYTF.

This clonotype was detected only a few times. The rearrangement uses TRBV5-1 and TRBJ2-1; 7 bases agree with TRBD2. The V and J ends lost 4 bases and 3 bases, in that order; junction bases with no gene match: 10. The CDR3 is 16 amino acids. The germline CDR1 and CDR2 sequences are SGHRS and YFSETQ. CDR3 region: CASSPNSGSHYNEQFF. The CDR3, as DNA: TGCGCCAGCAGCCCCAATAGCGGGTCCCACTACAATGAGCAGTTCTTC. Complete variable domain (other parts from reference TRBV5-1 and TRBJ2-1): KAGVTQTPRYLIKTRGQQVTLSCSPISGHRSVSWYQQTPGQGLQFLFEYFSETQRNKGNFPGRFSGRQFSNSRSEMNVSTLELGDSALYLCASSPNSGSHYNEQFFGPGTRLTVL.

On this clonotype: Its ends do not fully match the called genes, so a read error is possible. This sequence joins TRBV4-1 and TRBJ1-1, with unresolved D. This CDR3 comprises 15 residues. The V gene's germline CDR1 is MGHRA and CDR2 YSYEKL. The DNA of the CDR3 is TGCGCCAGCAGCCCTCTGGGCGGCCAGAACGCTGAAGCTTTCTTT. It specifies CASSPLGGQNAEAFF.

This clonotype appeared once. The chain has TRBV28 and TRBJ2-7; TRBD2 might be the D (5 bases). The germline CDR1 and CDR2 sequences are MDHEN and SYDVKM. This CDR3 has 11 residues. The CDR3 DNA is TGTGACTGCGGGCTAATCTACGAGCAGTACTTC. Translation: CDCGLIYEQYF.

This clonotype was found a few times. The gene calls are TRBV2 and TRBJ2-2; 10 bases map to TRBD1. The CDR3 sequence is 12 residues long. Germline CDR1 SNHLY, CDR2 FYNNEI. The CDR3 here is CGGTGDTGELFF. The CDR3 nucleotides are TGTGGCGGGACAGGGGACACCGGGGAGCTGTTTTTT.